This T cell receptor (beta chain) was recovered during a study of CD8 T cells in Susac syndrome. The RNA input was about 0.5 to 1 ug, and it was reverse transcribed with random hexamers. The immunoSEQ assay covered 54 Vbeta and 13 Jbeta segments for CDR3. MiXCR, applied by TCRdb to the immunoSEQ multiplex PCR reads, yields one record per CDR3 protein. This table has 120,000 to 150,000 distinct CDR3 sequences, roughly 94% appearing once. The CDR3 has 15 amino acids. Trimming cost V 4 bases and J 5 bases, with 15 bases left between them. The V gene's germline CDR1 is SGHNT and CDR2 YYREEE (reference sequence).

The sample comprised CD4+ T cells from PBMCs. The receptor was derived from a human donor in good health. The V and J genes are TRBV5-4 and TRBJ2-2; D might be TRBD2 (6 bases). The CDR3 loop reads CASSTPSEGTGELFF. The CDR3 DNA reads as TGTGCCAGCAGCACCCCCTCGGAGGGAACCGGGGAGCTGTTTTTT.